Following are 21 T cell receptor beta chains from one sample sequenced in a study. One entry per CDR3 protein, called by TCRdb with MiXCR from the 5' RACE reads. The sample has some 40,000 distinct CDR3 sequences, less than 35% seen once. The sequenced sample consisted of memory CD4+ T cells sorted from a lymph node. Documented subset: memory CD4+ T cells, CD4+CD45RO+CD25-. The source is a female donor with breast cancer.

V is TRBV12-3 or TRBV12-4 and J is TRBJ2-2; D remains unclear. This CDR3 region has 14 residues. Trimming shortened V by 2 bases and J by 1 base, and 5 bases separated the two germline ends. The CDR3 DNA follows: TGTGCCAGCAGTTTATGGGGGAACACCGGGGAGCTGTTTTTT. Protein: CASSLWGNTGELFF.

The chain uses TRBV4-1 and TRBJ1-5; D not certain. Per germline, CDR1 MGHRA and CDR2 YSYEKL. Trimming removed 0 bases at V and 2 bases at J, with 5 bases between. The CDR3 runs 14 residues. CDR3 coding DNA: TGCGCCAGCAGCCAAGAGGGTCGCAATCAGCCCCAGCATTTT. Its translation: CASSQEGRNQPQHF.

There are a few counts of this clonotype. The CDR3 here is CASSLSGMSTDTQYF. DNA of the CDR3: TGTGCCAGCAGTCTTAGCGGGATGAGCACAGATACGCAGTATTTT. This chain joins TRBV27 and TRBJ2-3; 8 nucleotides agree with TRBD2. The CDR3 runs 15 residues. Germline loops: CDR1 MNHEY, CDR2 SMNVEV (reference sequence). V lost 5 bases and J lost 0; bases outside the gene matches: 4.

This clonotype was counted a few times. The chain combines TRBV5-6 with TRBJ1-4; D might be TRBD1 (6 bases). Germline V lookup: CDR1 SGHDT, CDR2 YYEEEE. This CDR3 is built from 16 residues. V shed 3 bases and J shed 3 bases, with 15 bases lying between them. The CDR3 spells CASSSGDISSNEKLFF. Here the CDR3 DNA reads TGTGCCAGCAGCTCCGGGGACATTTCTTCTAATGAAAAACTGTTTTTT.

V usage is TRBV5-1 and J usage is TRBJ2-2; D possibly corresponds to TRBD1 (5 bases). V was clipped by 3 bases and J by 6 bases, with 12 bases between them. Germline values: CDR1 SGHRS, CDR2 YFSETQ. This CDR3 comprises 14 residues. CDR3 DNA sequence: TGCGCCAGCAGCTCCCGGACAATTCCCGGGGAGCTGTTTTTT. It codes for CASSSRTIPGELFF.

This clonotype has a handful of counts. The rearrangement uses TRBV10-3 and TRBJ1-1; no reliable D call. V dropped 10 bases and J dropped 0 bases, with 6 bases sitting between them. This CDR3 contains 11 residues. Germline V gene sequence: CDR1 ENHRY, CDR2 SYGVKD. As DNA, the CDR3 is TGTGCCAGCATGATGAACACTGAAGCTTTCTTT. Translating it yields CASMMNTEAFF.

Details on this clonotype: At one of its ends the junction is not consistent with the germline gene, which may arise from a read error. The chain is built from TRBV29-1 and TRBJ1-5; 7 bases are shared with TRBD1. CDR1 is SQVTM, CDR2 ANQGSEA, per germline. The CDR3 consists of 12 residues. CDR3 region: CSARQGDQPRHF. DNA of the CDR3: TGCAGCGCGCGACAGGGTGATCAGCCCCGGCATTTT.

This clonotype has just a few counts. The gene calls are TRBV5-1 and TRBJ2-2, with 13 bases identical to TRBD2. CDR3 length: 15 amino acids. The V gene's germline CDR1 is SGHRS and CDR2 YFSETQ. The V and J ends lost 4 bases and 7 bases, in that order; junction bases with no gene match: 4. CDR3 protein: CASSGTSGIGGELFF. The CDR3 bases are TGCGCCAGCAGCGGGACTAGCGGGATAGGCGGGGAGCTGTTTTTT.

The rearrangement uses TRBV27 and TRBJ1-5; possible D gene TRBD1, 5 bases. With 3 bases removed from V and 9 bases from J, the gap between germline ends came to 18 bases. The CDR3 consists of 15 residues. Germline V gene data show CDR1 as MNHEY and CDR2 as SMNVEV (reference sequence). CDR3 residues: CASSFSLEGRGPQHF. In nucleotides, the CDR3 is TGTGCCAGCAGTTTCTCTCTGGAGGGGCGGGGGCCCCAGCATTTT.

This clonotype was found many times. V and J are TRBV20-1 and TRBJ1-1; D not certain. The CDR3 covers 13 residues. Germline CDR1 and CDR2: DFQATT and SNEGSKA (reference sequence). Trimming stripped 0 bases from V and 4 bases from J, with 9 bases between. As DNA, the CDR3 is TGCAGTGCTAGAGACGGACTGAGCACTGAAGCTTTCTTT. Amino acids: CSARDGLSTEAFF.

CDR3 coding DNA: TGCAGTGCTAGGCCGGGACTAGCGGGGGGGAACGAGCAGTACTTC. Amino acid sequence: CSARPGLAGGNEQYF. The chain combines TRBV20-1 with TRBJ2-7; TRBD2 matches at 16 bases. Germline loops: CDR1 DFQATT, CDR2 SNEGSKA (reference sequence). Trimming cost V 3 bases and J 5 bases; bases outside gene matches: 4. The CDR3 totals 15 residues.

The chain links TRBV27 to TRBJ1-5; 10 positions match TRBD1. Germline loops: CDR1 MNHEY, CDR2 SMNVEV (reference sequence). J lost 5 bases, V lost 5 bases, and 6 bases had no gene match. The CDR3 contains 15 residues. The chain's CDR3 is CASSPWDRGHQPQHF. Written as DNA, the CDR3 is TGTGCCAGCAGTCCGTGGGACAGGGGACATCAGCCCCAGCATTTT.

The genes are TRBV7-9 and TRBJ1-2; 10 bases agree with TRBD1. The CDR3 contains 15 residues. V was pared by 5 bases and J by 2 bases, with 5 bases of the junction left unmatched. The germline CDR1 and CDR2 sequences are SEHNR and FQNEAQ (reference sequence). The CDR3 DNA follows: TGTGCCAGCAGCGTGACAGGGGGCGCGAACTATGGCTACACCTTC. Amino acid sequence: CASSVTGGANYGYTF.

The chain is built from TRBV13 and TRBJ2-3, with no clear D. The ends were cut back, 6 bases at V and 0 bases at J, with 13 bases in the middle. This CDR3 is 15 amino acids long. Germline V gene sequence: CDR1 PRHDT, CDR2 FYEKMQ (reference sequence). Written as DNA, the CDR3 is TGTGCCAGCAGTGCCGGGTCCGCTAGCACAGATACGCAGTATTTT. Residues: CASSAGSASTDTQYF.

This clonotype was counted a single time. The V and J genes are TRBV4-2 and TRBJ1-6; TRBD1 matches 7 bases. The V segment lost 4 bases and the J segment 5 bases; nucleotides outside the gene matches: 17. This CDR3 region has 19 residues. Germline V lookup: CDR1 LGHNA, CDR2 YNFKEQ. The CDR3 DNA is TGTGCCAGCAGCCTCGGCTTGTTTGGGGCGACAGGGCATAATTCACCCCTCCACTTT. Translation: CASSLGLFGATGHNSPLHF.

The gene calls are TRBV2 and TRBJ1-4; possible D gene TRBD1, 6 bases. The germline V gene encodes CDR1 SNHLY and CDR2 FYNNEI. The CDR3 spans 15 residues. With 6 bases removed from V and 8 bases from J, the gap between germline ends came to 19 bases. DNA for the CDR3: TGTGCCAGCAGCCCACAGGGAACCCGCGGGGAAAAACTGTTTTTT. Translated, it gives CASSPQGTRGEKLFF.

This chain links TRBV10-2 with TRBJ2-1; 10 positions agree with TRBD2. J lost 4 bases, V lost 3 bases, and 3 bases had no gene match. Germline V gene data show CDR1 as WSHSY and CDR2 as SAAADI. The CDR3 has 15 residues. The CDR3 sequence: CASSERLAGYNEQFF. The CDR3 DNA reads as TGCGCCAGCAGTGAAAGACTAGCGGGTTACAATGAGCAGTTCTTC.

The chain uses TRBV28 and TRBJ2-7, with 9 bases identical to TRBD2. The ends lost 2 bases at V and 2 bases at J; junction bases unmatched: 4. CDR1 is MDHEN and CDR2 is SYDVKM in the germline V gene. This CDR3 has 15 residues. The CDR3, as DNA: TGTGCCAGCAGTTTAATGCTAGCGGGAACCTACGAGCAGTACTTC. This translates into CASSLMLAGTYEQYF. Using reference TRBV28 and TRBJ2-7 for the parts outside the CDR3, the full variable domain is DVKVTQSSRYLVKRTGEKVFLECVQDMDHENMFWYRQDPGLGLRLIYFSYDVKMKEKGDIPEGYSVSREKKERFSLILESASTNQTSMYLCASSLMLAGTYEQYFGPGTRLTVT.

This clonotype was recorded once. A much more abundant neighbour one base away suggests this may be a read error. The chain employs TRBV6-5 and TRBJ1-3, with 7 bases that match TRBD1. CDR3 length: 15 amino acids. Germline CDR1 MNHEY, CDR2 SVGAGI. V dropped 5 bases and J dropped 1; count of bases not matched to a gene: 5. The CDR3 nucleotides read TGTGCCAGCAGTGCGACAGGGAGGTCTGGAAACACCATATATTTT. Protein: CASSATGRSGNTIYF.

CDR3 loop: CASSQGDGVRNQPQHF. The CDR3 nucleotides are TGTGCCAGCAGCCAAGGGGACGGGGTTCGCAATCAGCCCCAGCATTTT. The chain recombines TRBV3-1 with TRBJ1-5; D perhaps matches TRBD1 (5 bases). CDR3 length equals 16 residues. V lost 1 base to trimming and J lost 2 bases, with 12 bases between them. Germline V lookup: CDR1 LGHDT, CDR2 YNNKEL (reference sequence).

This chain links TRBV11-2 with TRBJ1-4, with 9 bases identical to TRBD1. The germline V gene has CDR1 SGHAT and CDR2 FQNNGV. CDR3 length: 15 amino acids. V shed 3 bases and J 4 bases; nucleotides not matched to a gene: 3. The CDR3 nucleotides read TGTGCCAGCAGCTTTGGGACAGGGATTAATGAAAAACTGTTTTTT. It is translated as CASSFGTGINEKLFF.